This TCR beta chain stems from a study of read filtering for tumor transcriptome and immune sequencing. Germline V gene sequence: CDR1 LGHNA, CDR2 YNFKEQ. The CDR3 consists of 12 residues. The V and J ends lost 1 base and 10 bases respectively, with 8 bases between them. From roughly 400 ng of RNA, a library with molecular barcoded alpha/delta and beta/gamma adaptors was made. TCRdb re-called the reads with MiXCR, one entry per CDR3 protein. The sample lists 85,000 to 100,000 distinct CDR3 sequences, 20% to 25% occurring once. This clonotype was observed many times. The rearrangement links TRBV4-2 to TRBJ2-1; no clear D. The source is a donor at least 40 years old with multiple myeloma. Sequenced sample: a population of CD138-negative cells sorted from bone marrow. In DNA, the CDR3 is TGTGCCAGCAGCCAAGCATCAGGAGAGCAGTTCTTC. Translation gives CASSQASGEQFF.